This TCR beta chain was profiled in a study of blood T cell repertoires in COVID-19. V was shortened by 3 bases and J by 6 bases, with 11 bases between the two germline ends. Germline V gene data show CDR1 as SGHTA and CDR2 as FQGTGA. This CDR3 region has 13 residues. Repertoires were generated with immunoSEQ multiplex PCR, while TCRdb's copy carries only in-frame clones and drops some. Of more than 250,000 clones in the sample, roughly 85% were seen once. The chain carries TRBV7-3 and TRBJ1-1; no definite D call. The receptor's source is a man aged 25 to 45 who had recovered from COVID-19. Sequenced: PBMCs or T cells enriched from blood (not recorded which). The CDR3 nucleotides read TGTGCCAGCAGCTTCTCCGAGGGTGCTGAAGCTTTCTTT. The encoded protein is CASSFSEGAEAFF.